The sequence of this T cell receptor (beta chain) was determined in a study of T-cell memory formation after mild COVID-19. Libraries for TCRalpha and TCRbeta carried sample barcodes and unique molecular identifiers via 5'RACE. In TCRdb, the 5' RACE reads were re-called with MiXCR into one record per CDR3 protein. The sample has roughly 35,000 distinct CDR3 sequences; around 21% are singletons. The table lists this clonotype with many counts. V lost 7 bases and J lost 5, with 23 bases in between. This CDR3 spans 16 amino acids. V is TRBV12-3 or TRBV12-4 and J is TRBJ2-5; perhaps D is TRBD1 or TRBD2 (5 bases each). The sequence came from an adult who had mild COVID-19 (a few samples of this study predate the infection). Cell type and time point are not known. The sample taken for sequencing was PBMCs or a T cell subset sorted from them (not recorded which). CDR3 region: CASNSRWDLPKETQYF. Here the CDR3 DNA reads TGTGCCAGCAACAGTAGGTGGGACCTGCCCAAGGAGACCCAGTACTTC.